This entry lists 2 T cell receptor beta chains sequenced from one sample in a study of blood T cell repertoires in COVID-19. TCRdb's table, derived via immunoSEQ multiplex PCR, lists solely in-frame clones and lacks some. There are 250,000 to 350,000 clones in the sample; 90% occur only once, and 5.5% to 8% lies in the top ten. Sequencing was performed on peripheral blood. The receptors originated from a woman between 45 and 65 years old with COVID-19, enrolled during active disease.

The chain combines TRBV27 with TRBJ1-1, with 11 bases fitting TRBD1. The length of the CDR3 is 15 residues. After removal of 3 bases from V and 3 bases from J, the junction contained 3 bases not matched to a gene. Germline V gene sequence: CDR1 MNHEY, CDR2 SMNVEV (reference sequence). DNA for the CDR3: TGTGCCAGCAGTTTTCGGGACAGGGGGGACACTGAAGCTTTCTTT. It yields the protein CASSFRDRGDTEAFF.

The chain links TRBV30 to TRBJ2-2; 14 bases align to TRBD2. The CDR3 is 18 residues long. Germline trimming cut 4 bases from V and 1 base from J; bases unmatched to any gene: 8. The germline V gene encodes CDR1 GTSNPN and CDR2 SVGIG (reference sequence). CDR3 region: CAWKGTSGRTMNTGELFF. CDR3 in DNA: TGTGCCTGGAAGGGGACTAGCGGGAGAACAATGAACACCGGGGAGCTGTTTTTT.